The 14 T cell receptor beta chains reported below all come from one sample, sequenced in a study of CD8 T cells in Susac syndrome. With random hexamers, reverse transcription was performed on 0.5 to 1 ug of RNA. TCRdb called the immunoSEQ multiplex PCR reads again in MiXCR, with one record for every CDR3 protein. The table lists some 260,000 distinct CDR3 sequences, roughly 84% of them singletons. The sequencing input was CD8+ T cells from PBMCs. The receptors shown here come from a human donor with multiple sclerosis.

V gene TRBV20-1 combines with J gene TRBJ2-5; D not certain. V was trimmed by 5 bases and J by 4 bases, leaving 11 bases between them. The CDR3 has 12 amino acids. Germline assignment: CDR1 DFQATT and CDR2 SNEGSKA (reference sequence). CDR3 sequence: CSAPPRVETQYF. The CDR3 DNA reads TGCAGTGCTCCCCCCCGAGTAGAGACCCAGTACTTC.

The CDR3 DNA sequence: TGTGCCAGCAGTTCTGGTATGAACTATGGCTACACCTTC. It translates to CASSSGMNYGYTF. This chain connects TRBV27 to TRBJ1-2, with D unclear. Germline CDR1 MNHEY, CDR2 SMNVEV (reference sequence). Trimming took 4 bases from V and 2 from J, leaving 8 bases between them. This CDR3 is 13 amino acids long.

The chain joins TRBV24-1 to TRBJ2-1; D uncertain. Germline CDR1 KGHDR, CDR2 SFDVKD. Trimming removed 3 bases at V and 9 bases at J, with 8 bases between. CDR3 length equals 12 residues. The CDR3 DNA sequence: TGTGCCACCAGTGATCTCGAAGCTGAGCAGTTCTTC. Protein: CATSDLEAEQFF.

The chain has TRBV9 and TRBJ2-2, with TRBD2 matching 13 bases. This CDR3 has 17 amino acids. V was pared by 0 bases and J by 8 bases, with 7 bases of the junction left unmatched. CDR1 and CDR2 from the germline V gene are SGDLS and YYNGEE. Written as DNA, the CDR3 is TGTGCCAGCAGCGTAGGCAGGACTAGCGGGAGAGGAGGGGAGCTGTTTTTT. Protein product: CASSVGRTSGRGGELFF.

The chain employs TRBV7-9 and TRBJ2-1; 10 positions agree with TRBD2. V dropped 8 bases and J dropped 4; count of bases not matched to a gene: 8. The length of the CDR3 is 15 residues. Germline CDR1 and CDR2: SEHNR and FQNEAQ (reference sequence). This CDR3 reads CASGPTSGEYNEQFF. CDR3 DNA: TGTGCCAGCGGACCTACTAGCGGGGAATACAATGAGCAGTTCTTC.

The CDR3 here is CASSGDRTYEQYF. CDR3 DNA: TGTGCCAGCAGCGGAGACAGAACCTACGAGCAGTACTTC. The V call is TRBV7-9, the J call TRBJ2-7, with D possibly TRBD1 on 5 matching bases. CDR1 is SEHNR, CDR2 FQNEAQ, per germline (reference sequence). Trimming pared 5 bases from V and 2 bases from J, leaving 10 bases between. The CDR3 extends over 13 amino acids.

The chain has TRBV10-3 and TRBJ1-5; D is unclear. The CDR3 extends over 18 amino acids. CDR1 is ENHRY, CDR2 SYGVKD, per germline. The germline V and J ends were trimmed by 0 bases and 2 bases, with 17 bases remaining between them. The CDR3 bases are TGTGCCATCAGTGAGTCAACCCCCCGACACCGTCGCAATCAGCCCCAGCATTTT. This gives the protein CAISESTPRHRRNQPQHF.

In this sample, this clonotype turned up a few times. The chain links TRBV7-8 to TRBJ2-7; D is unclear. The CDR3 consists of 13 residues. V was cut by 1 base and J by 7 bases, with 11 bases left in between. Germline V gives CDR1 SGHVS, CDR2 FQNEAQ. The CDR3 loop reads CASSLVSVREQYF. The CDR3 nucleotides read TGTGCCAGCAGCTTAGTTTCAGTACGAGAGCAGTACTTC. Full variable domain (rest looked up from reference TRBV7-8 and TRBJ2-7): GAGVSQSPRYKVAKRGQDVALRCDPISGHVSLFWYQQALGQGPEFLTYFQNEAQLDKSGLPSDRFFAERPEGSVSTLKIQRTQQEDSAVYLCASSLVSVREQYFGPGTRLTVT.

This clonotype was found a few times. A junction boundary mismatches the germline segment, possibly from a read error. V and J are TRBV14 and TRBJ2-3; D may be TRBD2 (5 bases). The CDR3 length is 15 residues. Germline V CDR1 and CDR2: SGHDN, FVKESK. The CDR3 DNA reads TGTGCCAGCAGCCAAGCTGGGAGAAGCACGGATACGCAGTATTTT. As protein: CASSQAGRSTDTQYF.

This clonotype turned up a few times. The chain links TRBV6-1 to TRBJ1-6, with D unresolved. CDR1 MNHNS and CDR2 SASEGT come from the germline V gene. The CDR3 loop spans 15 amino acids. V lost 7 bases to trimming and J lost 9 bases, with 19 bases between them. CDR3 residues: CASIPDRGARSPLHF. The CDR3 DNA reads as TGTGCCAGCATCCCAGACCGGGGAGCGCGTTCACCCCTCCACTTT.

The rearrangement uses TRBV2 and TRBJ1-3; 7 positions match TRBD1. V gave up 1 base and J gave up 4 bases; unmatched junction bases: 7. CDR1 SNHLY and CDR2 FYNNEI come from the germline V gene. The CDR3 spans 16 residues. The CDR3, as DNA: TGTGCCAGCAGTGAAGTATGGACAGGTTCAGGAAACACCATATATTTT. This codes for CASSEVWTGSGNTIYF.

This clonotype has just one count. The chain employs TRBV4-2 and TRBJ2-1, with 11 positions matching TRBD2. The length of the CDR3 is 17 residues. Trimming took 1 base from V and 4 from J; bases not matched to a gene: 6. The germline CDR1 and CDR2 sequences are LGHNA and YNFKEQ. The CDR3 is CASSQALLAGEYNEQFF. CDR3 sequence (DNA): TGTGCCAGCAGCCAAGCCCTACTAGCGGGAGAGTACAATGAGCAGTTCTTC.

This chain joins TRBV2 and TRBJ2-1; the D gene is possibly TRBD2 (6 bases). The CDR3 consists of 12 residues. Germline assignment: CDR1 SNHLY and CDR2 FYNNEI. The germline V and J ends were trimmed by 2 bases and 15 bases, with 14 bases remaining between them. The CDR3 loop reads CASSESSDYGFF. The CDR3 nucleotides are TGTGCCAGCAGTGAAAGTTCGGACTATGGGTTCTTC.

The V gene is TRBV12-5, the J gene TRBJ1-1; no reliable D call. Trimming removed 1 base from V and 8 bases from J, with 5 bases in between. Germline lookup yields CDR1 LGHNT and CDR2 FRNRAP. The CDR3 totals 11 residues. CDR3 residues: CASGLAGEAFF. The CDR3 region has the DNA TGTGCTAGTGGTTTGGCAGGAGAAGCTTTCTTT.